These 5 T cell receptor beta chains were sequenced from one sample in a study of metastatic and nonmetastatic thyroid tumors. Through MiXCR, TCRdb re-clonotyped the PCR reads. This sample has 35,000 to 45,000 clones, with under 4% found just once. No treatment had been given to any patient before thyroid surgery. The specimen was blood. The receptors were sampled from a female donor with papillary thyroid cancer or a benign thyroid nodule (not recorded which). Some clones in this sample may be carry-over from other donors' samples.

This clone has at least ten counts. The J gene is TRBJ1-5, the V gene TRBV5-6, with a tentative D call TRBD1 (6 bases). V dropped 4 bases and J dropped 3 bases, with 14 bases sitting between them. This CDR3 comprises 15 residues. Germline V lookup: CDR1 SGHDT, CDR2 YYEEEE. This CDR3 reads CASSGGPGYNQPQHF. DNA of the CDR3: TGTGCCAGCAGCGGGGGGCCCGGATACAATCAGCCCCAGCATTTT.

The J gene is TRBJ1-5, the V gene TRBV2, with D possibly TRBD1 on 5 matching bases. V dropped 5 bases and J dropped 3 bases, with 14 bases sitting between them. Per germline, CDR1 SNHLY and CDR2 FYNNEI. The CDR3 has 15 amino acids. CDR3 sequence: CASSFRGVDNQPQHF. CDR3 coding DNA: TGTGCCAGCAGTTTTCGGGGGGTGGACAATCAGCCCCAGCATTTT.

This clone was detected ten times or more. The rearrangement uses TRBV4-1 and TRBJ1-3; 11 bases match TRBD1. Per germline, CDR1 MGHRA and CDR2 YSYEKL. The length of the CDR3 is 18 residues. J gave up 4 bases and V 4 bases, and 12 bases lay outside the gene matches. The CDR3 loop reads CASSLGQGAVSSGNTIYF. Here the CDR3 DNA reads TGCGCCAGCAGCCTCGGACAGGGGGCCGTTTCGAGCGGAAACACCATATATTTT.

This clone showed up just a few times. The V call is TRBV28, the J call TRBJ2-7; 7 positions agree with TRBD1. The ends lost 5 bases at V and 3 bases at J; junction bases unmatched: 7. The CDR3 contains 14 residues. In germline, CDR1 is MDHEN, CDR2 SYDVKM. CDR3 sequence (DNA): TGTGCCAGCAGTCACCGGGACAGTCGCTACGAGCAGTACTTC. This codes for CASSHRDSRYEQYF. The variable domain in full, completed from reference TRBV28 and TRBJ2-7, reads DVKVTQSSRYLVKRTGEKVFLECVQDMDHENMFWYRQDPGLGLRLIYFSYDVKMKEKGDIPEGYSVSREKKERFSLILESASTNQTSMYLCASSHRDSRYEQYFGPGTRLTVT.

The chain combines TRBV2 with TRBJ1-6; TRBD1 matches 7 bases. Germline V gene sequence: CDR1 SNHLY, CDR2 FYNNEI. CDR3 length: 13 amino acids. V lost 6 bases, J lost 10 bases, and 6 bases stayed unmatched. Here the CDR3 DNA reads TGTGCCAGCAGGACAGGGTCAGAGTCACCCCTCCACTTT. Residues: CASRTGSESPLHF.